Following are 7 T cell receptor beta chains from one sample sequenced in a study of tissue T cells after allogeneic stem cell transplantation. Assay used: immunoSEQ multiplex PCR; TCRdb lists only in-frame clones, some missing. This sample carries approximately 9,000 clones, 45% of them seen once, and the ten largest clones take over 7%. Time point described: mouse harvest day 7 after allogeneic transplant. Mouse grafts combined 10^7 T-cell-depleted bone marrow cells with 10^6 splenic CD5+ T cells. Input material: gut tissue. The receptors stem from a female BALB/c mouse given C57BL/6 T cells with graft-versus-host disease after an allogeneic hematopoietic cell transplant.

By share, this clone counts as medium-sized. Germline and genes: mouse. The CDR3 end falls 1 residue outside the read, so it is completed with the germline J gene. The chain recombines TRBV13-1 with TRBJ2-3; no firm D call. This CDR3 is built from 13 residues. Between the trimmed V and J ends, which lost 3 bases and 5 bases, there was a span of 10 bases. Germline loops: CDR1 NSHNY, CDR2 SYGAGN. CDR3: CASSASGIETLYF. The covered CDR3 bases are TGTGCCAGCAGTGCTTCGGGCATAGAAACGCTGTAT.

Concerning this clone: Gene names and germline refer to mouse. Coverage ceases 1 residue before the CDR3 finishes, and the germline J gene fills in the end. V usage is TRBV19 and J usage is TRBJ2-1; D might be TRBD1 (6 bases). The CDR3 totals 15 residues. CDR1 is FNHDT, CDR2 SITEND, per germline (reference sequence). V was clipped by 2 bases and J by 0 bases, with 9 bases between them. The CDR3 loop is CASSMGQPNYAEQFF. CDR3 DNA (partial): TGTGCCAGCAGTATGGGACAACCTAACTATGCTGAGCAGTTC.

As for this clone: Germline and genes: mouse. The CDR3 is cut off 1 residue early in the read; its end comes from the germline J gene. The chain employs TRBV26 and TRBJ1-2; TRBD1 might be the D (6 bases). Germline V gene data show CDR1 as KGHPV and CDR2 as FQNQEV (reference sequence). The V end was cut by 2 bases, the J end by 2 bases, with 6 bases between. This CDR3 is built from 13 residues. The CDR3 is CASSLQGNSDYTF. The CDR3 bases that were read are TGTGCCAGCAGTCTGCAGGGGAACTCCGACTACACC. Full variable domain (rest looked up from reference TRBV26 and TRBJ1-2): NSKVIQTPRYLVKGQGQKAKMRCIPEKGHPVVFWYQQNKNNEFKFLINFQNQEVLQQIDMTEKRFSAECPSNSPCSLEIQSSEAGDSALYLCASSLQGNSDYTFGSGTRLLVI.

This clone has only a few counts. Mouse germline and gene names are used. From the germline J gene comes the end of the CDR3, since the read stops 1 residue before it. This chain connects TRBV1 to TRBJ2-2; maybe TRBD1 (6 bases). This CDR3 comprises 16 residues. Trimming took 1 base from V and 4 from J, leaving 13 bases between them. Germline lookup yields CDR1 NSQYPW and CDR2 LRSPGD (reference sequence). The CDR3 sequence is CTCSAADRPGTGQLYF. Incomplete CDR3 DNA: TGCACCTGCAGTGCAGCAGACAGGCCAGGCACCGGGCAGCTCTAC.

The table lists this clone with a few counts. Gene names are the mouse ones. The CDR3 is cut off 1 residue early in the read; its end comes from the germline J gene. V gene TRBV31 combines with J gene TRBJ2-5; D is possibly TRBD1 (6 bases). Germline values: CDR1 GKSSPN, CDR2 SITVG. Trimming stripped 3 bases from V and 8 bases from J, with 12 bases between. The CDR3 is 12 residues long. The CDR3: CAWRLNRVTQYF. CDR3 DNA (partial): TGTGCCTGGAGACTTAACAGGGTCACCCAGTAC.

Comments on this clone: Gene names denote mouse genes. The CDR3 is cut off 1 residue early in the read; its end comes from the germline J gene. The chain links TRBV13-1 to TRBJ2-7; 10 bases line up with TRBD2. From germline, CDR1 is NSHNY and CDR2 SYGAGN. With 3 bases clipped from V and 4 bases from J, the junction kept 4 bases outside the gene matches. CDR3 size: 14 residues. CDR3 bases read: TGTGCCAGCAGTGTCCGGGACTGGGGATATGAACAGTAC. Its protein product is CASSVRDWGYEQY. The full CDR3 protein reads CASSVRDWGYEQYF.

This clone was seen more than once but under ten times. Mouse germline and gene names are used. With the read ending 1 residue before the CDR3 end, the germline J gene is used to fill in that end. Other DNA sequences in the sample encode the same CDR3. This chain links TRBV20 with TRBJ2-4; TRBD2 aligns across 12 bases. Trimming at V came to 6 bases and at J to 1 base, leaving 2 bases not matched to a gene. Per the germline V gene, CDR1 is GFQATS and CDR2 is STVNSAI. The CDR3 spans 14 residues. CDR3 DNA, as far as it was read: TGTGGTGCACGGGACTGGGGGGGTCAAAACACCTTGTAC. Translating gives CGARDWGGQNTLY. The complete CDR3 protein is CGARDWGGQNTLYF.